Each of the 15 T cell receptor beta chains below was sequenced from the same sample in a study of cytomegalovirus exposure and HLA in healthy donors. 60 Vbeta and 13 Jbeta primers were used in PCR. The assay was immunoSEQ multiplex PCR, and TCRdb's table has in-frame clones only and misses some. Among more than 85,000 clones, about 70% were seen once, and the ten largest hold roughly 3.2%. Source material: PBMCs. The receptor source for this set is a man younger than 40 in good health and CMV-seronegative.

The chain uses TRBV11-3 and TRBJ2-7; TRBD1 aligns across 9 bases. Per the germline V gene, CDR1 is SGHNT and CDR2 is YENEEA. The CDR3 length is 15 residues. V dropped 5 bases and J dropped 0; count of bases not matched to a gene: 5. CDR3 amino acids: CASSRQTGGSYEQYF. CDR3 nucleotide sequence: TGTGCCAGCAGCCGTCAGACAGGGGGCTCCTACGAGCAGTACTTC. Full variable domain (rest looked up from reference TRBV11-3 and TRBJ2-7): EAGVVQSPRYKIIEKKQPVAFWCNPISGHNTLYWYLQNLGQGPELLIRYENEEAVDDSQLPKDRFSAERLKGVDSTLKIQPAELGDSAVYLCASSRQTGGSYEQYFGPGTRLTVT.

This rearrangement joins TRBV30 to TRBJ1-2; TRBD1 is a possible D gene (5 bases). V lost 1 base to trimming and J lost 5 bases, with 17 bases between them. Germline CDR1 reads GTSNPN; CDR2 reads SVGIG (reference sequence). The CDR3 loop spans 15 amino acids. The CDR3 spells CAWSASGTPEYGYTF. CDR3 nucleotides: TGTGCCTGGAGTGCGTCCGGGACTCCAGAATATGGCTACACCTTC. The full variable domain, rest sourced from reference TRBV30 and TRBJ1-2, is SQTIHQWPATLVQPVGSPLSLECTVEGTSNPNLYWYRQAAGRGLQLLFYSVGIGQISSEVPQNLSASRPQDRQFILSSKKLLLSDSGFYLCAWSASGTPEYGYTFGSGTRLTVV.

In the case of this clone: One end of the junction fails to match germline, which may point to a read error. V usage is TRBV4-3 and J usage is TRBJ1-2; the D gene is possibly TRBD1 (6 bases). Germline loops: CDR1 LGHNA, CDR2 YSLEER. CDR3 length: 14 residues. CDR3 residues: CASSQARDNRDTAF. The DNA of the CDR3 is TGCGCCAGCAGCCAAGCCCGGGATAACAGGGACACGGCCTTC.

The chain uses TRBV2 and TRBJ2-2; TRBD2 aligns across 8 bases. CDR1 and CDR2 (germline): SNHLY, FYNNEI. The CDR3 loop spans 14 amino acids. V lost 6 bases and J lost 0; bases outside the gene matches: 0. The CDR3 DNA follows: TGTGCCAGCAGGGGACTAGCGAACACCGGGGAGCTGTTTTTT. Translated, it gives CASRGLANTGELFF.

This rearrangement joins TRBV4-2 to TRBJ2-3, with TRBD2 matching 9 bases. The CDR3 sequence is 16 residues long. CDR1 and CDR2 from the germline V gene are LGHNA and YNFKEQ. V was pared by 4 bases and J by 2 bases, with 7 bases of the junction left unmatched. The CDR3 coding sequence is TGTGCCAGCAGCCTGACTAGCGGACCGTACACAGATACGCAGTATTTT. Encoded protein: CASSLTSGPYTDTQYF.

The rearrangement uses TRBV5-5 and TRBJ2-1; 7 bases align to TRBD2. Germline-derived CDR1 and CDR2 are SGHKS and YYEKEE (reference sequence). The CDR3 has 16 amino acids. V trimming: 4 bases; J trimming: 6 bases; junction bases outside the gene matches: 13. The CDR3 is CASSGSGTKAINEQFF. In nucleotides, the CDR3 is TGTGCCAGCAGCGGGTCCGGGACTAAGGCTATCAATGAGCAGTTCTTC.

This chain uses TRBV5-4 with TRBJ2-2; TRBD2 might be the D (6 bases). Germline assignment: CDR1 SGHNT and CDR2 YYREEE (reference sequence). This CDR3 is 14 amino acids long. Trimming removed 2 bases from V and 7 bases from J, with 12 bases in between. CDR3 sequence: CASSLGGTFGELFF. CDR3 bases: TGTGCCAGCAGCTTAGGCGGGACGTTCGGGGAGCTGTTTTTT.

The rearrangement joins TRBV7-2 to TRBJ2-7; TRBD2 matches at 10 bases. Per the germline V gene, CDR1 is SGHTA and CDR2 is FQGNSA. Trimming cost V 4 bases and J 2 bases; bases outside gene matches: 2. The CDR3 has 14 amino acids. The CDR3 DNA follows: TGTGCCAGCAGCTCTCTAGCGGGAGCCTACGAGCAGTACTTC. Translating gives CASSSLAGAYEQYF.

This chain uses TRBV6-1 with TRBJ2-7, with TRBD1 as a possible D gene (6 bases). Deletions cut 1 base from V and 2 bases from J, with 12 bases between. CDR3 length equals 15 residues. Germline values: CDR1 MNHNS, CDR2 SASEGT. CDR3 bases: TGTGCCAGCAGTGAAGGTGGTCAGGGGCCCTACGAGCAGTACTTC. Residues: CASSEGGQGPYEQYF.

This chain joins TRBV7-9 and TRBJ1-6; 7 bases align to TRBD1. The CDR3 extends over 14 amino acids. The germline gives CDR1 SEHNR, CDR2 FQNEAQ (reference sequence). V shed 8 bases and J 5 bases; nucleotides not matched to a gene: 6. The CDR3: CASGGTANNSPLHF. The CDR3 DNA follows: TGTGCCAGCGGGGGGACAGCCAATAATTCACCCCTCCACTTT.

A note on this clone: The sample has other DNA sequences that encode this CDR3 too. This rearrangement joins TRBV19 to TRBJ2-3; 10 nucleotides line up with TRBD2. V shed 5 bases and J 6 bases; nucleotides not matched to a gene: 5. The V gene's germline CDR1 is LNHDA and CDR2 SQIVND (reference sequence). The CDR3 runs 14 residues. CDR3 sequence: CASSLAGVEDTQYF. The CDR3 bases are TGTGCCAGTAGTCTAGCGGGGGTTGAGGATACGCAGTATTTT.

Comments on this clone: A junction end diverges from the germline sequence, so it may reflect a read error. The chain combines TRBV7-2 with TRBJ2-5, with 10 bases lining up with TRBD2. The length of the CDR3 is 14 residues. Germline loops: CDR1 SGHTA, CDR2 FQGNSA. The CDR3: CASSLAGVGETQYF. The CDR3 region has the DNA TGTGCCAGCAGCCTAGCGGGAGTGGGAGAGACCCAGTACTTC.

V usage is TRBV7-8 and J usage is TRBJ2-7, with TRBD2 as a possible D gene (6 bases). Trimming pared 4 bases from V and 3 bases from J, leaving 19 bases between. Germline-derived CDR1 and CDR2 are SGHVS and FQNEAQ. This CDR3 region has 16 residues. CDR3 sequence (DNA): TGTGCCAGCAGCTCCCGCGTTGGTCTAGCGAGCTACGAGCAGTACTTC. Protein: CASSSRVGLASYEQYF.

The J gene is TRBJ2-1, the V gene TRBV7-6; TRBD2 matches at 13 bases. Germline CDR1 is SGHVS and CDR2 is FNYEAQ. J gave up 0 bases and V 5 bases, and 4 bases lay outside the gene matches. There are 17 residues in the CDR3. The CDR3: CASSRRTSGSSYNEQFF. The CDR3 DNA sequence: TGTGCCAGCAGCCGACGGACTAGCGGGAGCTCCTACAATGAGCAGTTCTTC.

The chain couples TRBV4-2 to TRBJ2-1, with unresolved D. Germline values: CDR1 LGHNA, CDR2 YNFKEQ. V was pared by 3 bases and J by 4 bases, with 10 bases between. This CDR3 comprises 14 residues. The CDR3 nucleotides are TGTGCCAGCAGCCACAGACGGAGTTACAATGAGCAGTTCTTC. It is translated as CASSHRRSYNEQFF.